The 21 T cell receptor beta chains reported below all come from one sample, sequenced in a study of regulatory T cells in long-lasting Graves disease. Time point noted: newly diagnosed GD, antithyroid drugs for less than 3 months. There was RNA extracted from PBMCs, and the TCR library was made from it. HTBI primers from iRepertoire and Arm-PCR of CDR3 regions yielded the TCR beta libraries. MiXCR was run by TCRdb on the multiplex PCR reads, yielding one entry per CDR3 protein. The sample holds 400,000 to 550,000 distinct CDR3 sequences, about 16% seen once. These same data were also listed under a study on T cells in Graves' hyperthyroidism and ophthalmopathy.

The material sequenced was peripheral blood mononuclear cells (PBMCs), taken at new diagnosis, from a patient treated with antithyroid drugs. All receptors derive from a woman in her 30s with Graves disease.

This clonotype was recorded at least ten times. In DNA, the CDR3 is TGTGCCAGCAGCGTACACCGGGACTCACGAAAGGAGACCCAGTACTTC. Translation: CASSVHRDSRKETQYF. The chain combines TRBV7-2 with TRBJ2-5, with D possibly being TRBD2 (6 bases). Looked up from germline, CDR1 is SGHTA and CDR2 is FQGNSA. The V end was cut by 5 bases, the J end by 5 bases, with 21 bases between. This CDR3 is 16 amino acids long.

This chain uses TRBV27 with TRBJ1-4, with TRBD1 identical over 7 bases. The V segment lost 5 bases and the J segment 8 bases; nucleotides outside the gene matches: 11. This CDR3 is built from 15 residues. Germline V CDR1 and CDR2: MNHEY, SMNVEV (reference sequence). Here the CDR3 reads CASSKTGQVREKLFF. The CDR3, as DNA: TGTGCCAGCAGTAAAACCGGACAGGTTCGGGAAAAACTGTTTTTT.

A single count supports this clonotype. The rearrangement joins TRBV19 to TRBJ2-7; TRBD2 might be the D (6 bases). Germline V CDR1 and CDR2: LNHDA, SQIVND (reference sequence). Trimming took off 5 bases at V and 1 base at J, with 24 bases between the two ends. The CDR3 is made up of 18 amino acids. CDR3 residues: CASSGSGDFQTRSYEQYF. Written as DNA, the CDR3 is TGTGCCAGTAGTGGATCCGGGGACTTCCAGACACGATCCTACGAGCAGTACTTC.

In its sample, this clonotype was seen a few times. DNA for the CDR3: TGCAGTGCTAGAGATGAAAGGGACCACATCACCGGGGAGCTGTTTTTT. Translating it yields CSARDERDHITGELFF. The chain carries TRBV20-1 and TRBJ2-2; D assignment may be TRBD1 or TRBD2 (5 bases each). The CDR3 has 16 amino acids. The V gene lost 0 bases and the J gene lost 4 bases, with 15 bases spanning the gap. Germline CDR1 and CDR2: DFQATT and SNEGSKA (reference sequence).

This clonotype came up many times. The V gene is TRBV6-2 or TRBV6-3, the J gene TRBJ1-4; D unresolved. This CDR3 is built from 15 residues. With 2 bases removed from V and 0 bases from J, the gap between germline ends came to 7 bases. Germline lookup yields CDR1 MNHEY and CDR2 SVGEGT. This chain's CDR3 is CASSYTGATNEKLFF. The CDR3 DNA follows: TGTGCCAGCAGTTACACCGGTGCAACTAATGAAAAACTGTTTTTT.

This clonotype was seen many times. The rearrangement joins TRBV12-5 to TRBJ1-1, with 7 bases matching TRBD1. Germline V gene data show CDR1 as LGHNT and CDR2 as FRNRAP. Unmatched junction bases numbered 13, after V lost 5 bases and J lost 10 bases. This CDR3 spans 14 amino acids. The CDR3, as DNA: TGTGCTAGTGGTCCCCGGGACAGTCCTCTCCCAGCTTTCTTT. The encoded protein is CASGPRDSPLPAFF.

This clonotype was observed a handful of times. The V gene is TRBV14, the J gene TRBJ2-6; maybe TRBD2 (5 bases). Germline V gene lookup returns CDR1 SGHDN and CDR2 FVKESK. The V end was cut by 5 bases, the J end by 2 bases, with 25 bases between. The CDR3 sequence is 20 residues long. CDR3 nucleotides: TGTGCCAGCAGCGGTTCCTACGTGGACTTCCCAGGACCTGGGGCCAACGTCCTGACTTTC. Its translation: CASSGSYVDFPGPGANVLTF.

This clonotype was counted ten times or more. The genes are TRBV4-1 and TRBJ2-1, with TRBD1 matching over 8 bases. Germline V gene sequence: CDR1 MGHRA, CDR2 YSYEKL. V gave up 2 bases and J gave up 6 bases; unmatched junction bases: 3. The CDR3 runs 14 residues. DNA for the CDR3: TGCGCCAGCAGCCAAACAACAGGGGGCAATGAGCAGTTCTTC. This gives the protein CASSQTTGGNEQFF.

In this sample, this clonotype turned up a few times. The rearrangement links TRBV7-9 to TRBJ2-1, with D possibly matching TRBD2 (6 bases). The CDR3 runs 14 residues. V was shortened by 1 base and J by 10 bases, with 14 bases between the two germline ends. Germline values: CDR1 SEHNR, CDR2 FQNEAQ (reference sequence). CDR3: CASSLDLREREQFF. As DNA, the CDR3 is TGTGCCAGCAGCTTAGACCTGCGGGAAAGGGAGCAGTTCTTC.

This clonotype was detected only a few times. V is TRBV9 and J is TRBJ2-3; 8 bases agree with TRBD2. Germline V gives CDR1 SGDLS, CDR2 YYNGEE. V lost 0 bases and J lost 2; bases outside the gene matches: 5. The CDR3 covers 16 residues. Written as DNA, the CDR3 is TGTGCCAGCAGCGTAGAGGGACTAGGGGACACAGATACGCAGTATTTT. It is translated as CASSVEGLGDTDTQYF. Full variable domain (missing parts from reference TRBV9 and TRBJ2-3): DSGVTQTPKHLITATGQRVTLRCSPRSGDLSVYWYQQSLDQGLQFLIQYYNGEERAKGNILERFSAQQFPDLHSELNLSSLELGDSALYFCASSVEGLGDTDTQYFGPGTRLTVL.

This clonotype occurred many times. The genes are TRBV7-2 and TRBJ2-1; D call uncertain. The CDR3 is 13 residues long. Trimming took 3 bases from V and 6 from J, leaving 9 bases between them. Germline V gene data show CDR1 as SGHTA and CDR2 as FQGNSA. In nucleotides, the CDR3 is TGTGCCAGCAGCTTCCGACCCCTCAATGAGCAGTTCTTC. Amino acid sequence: CASSFRPLNEQFF.

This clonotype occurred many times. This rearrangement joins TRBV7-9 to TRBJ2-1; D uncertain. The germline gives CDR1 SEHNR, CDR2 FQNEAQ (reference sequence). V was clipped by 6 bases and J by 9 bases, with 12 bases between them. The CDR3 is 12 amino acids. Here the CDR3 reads CASRETWVEQFF. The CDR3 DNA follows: TGTGCCAGCAGAGAAACGTGGGTTGAGCAGTTCTTC.

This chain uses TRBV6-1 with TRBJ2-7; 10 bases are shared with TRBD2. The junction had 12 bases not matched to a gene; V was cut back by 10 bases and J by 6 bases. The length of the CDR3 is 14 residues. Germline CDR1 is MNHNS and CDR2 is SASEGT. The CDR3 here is CATHILAGRGEQYF. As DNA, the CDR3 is TGTGCCACTCACATACTAGCGGGAAGGGGCGAGCAGTACTTC.

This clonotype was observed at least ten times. CDR3 nucleotide sequence: TGTGCCAGCAGTGACGGACAGGTAGCACGCTCTGGAAACACCATATATTTT. Protein: CASSDGQVARSGNTIYF. This chain joins TRBV2 and TRBJ1-3, with 7 bases fitting TRBD1. Germline values: CDR1 SNHLY, CDR2 FYNNEI. The trim removed 3 bases at V and 0 bases at J, leaving 8 bases unmatched. The CDR3 runs to 17 residues.

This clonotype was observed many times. Here the CDR3 reads CASSPGGENTEAFF. DNA of the CDR3: TGTGCCAGCAGCCCAGGGGGGGAGAACACTGAAGCTTTCTTT. The chain is built from TRBV11-2 and TRBJ1-1, with TRBD1 matching 7 bases. CDR3 length: 14 amino acids. Losses at the gene ends were 5 bases for V and 1 base for J; bases not matched to a gene: 4. Germline V gene lookup returns CDR1 SGHAT and CDR2 FQNNGV.

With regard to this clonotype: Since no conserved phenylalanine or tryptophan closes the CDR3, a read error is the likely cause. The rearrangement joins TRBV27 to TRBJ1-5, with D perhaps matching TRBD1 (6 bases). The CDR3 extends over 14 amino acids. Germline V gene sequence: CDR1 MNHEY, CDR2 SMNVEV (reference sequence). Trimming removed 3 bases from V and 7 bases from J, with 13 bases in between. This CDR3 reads CASSLDSTRQPQHL. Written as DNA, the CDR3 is TGTGCCAGCAGTTTGGACAGTACCAGGCAGCCCCAGCATCTT.

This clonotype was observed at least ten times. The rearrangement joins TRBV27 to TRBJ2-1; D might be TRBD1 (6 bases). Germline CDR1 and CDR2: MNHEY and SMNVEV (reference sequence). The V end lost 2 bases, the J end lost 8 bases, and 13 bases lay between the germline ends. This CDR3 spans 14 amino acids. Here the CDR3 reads CASSLEDSLDEQFF. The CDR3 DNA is TGTGCCAGCAGTTTAGAGGACAGCCTTGATGAGCAGTTCTTC.

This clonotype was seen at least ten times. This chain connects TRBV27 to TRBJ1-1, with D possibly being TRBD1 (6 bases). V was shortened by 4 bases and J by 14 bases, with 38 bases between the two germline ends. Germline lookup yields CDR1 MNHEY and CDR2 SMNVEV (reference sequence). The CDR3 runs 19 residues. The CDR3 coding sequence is TGTGCCAGCAGTTGTAGGACAGAGTTCTACACTGAAGTCGATTCAAGAGGATTCTTT. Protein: CASSCRTEFYTEVDSRGFF.

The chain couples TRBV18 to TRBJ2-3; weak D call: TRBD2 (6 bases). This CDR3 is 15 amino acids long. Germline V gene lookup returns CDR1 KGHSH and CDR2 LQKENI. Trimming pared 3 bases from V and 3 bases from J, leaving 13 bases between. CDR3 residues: CASSPRVEGTDTQYF. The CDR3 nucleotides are TGTGCCAGCTCACCCAGGGTGGAGGGAACAGATACGCAGTATTTT.

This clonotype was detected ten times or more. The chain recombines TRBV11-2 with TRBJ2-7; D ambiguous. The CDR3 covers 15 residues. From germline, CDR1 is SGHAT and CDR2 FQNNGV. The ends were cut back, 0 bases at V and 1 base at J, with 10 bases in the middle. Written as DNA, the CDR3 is TGTGCCAGCAGCTTAGATCAGGAGCGTTCCTACGAGCAGTACTTC. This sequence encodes CASSLDQERSYEQYF.

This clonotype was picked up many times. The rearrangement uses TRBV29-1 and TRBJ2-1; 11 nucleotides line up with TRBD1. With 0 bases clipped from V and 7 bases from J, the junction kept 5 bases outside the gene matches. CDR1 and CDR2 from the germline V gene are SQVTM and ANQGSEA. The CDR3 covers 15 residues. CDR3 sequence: CSVEERGTGGNEQFF. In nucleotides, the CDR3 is TGCAGCGTTGAAGAACGTGGGACAGGGGGGAATGAGCAGTTCTTC.